Below are 18 T cell receptor beta chains sequenced from a single sample in a study of blood T cells in healthy people across ages. The authors ran a second PCR of roughly 7 to 11 cycles using a sample-barcoded 5' primer and a J-beta primer mix. MiXCR was run by TCRdb on the 5' RACE reads, yielding one entry per CDR3 protein. The table lists approximately 1.5 million distinct CDR3 sequences, around 35% of them singletons. Sequencing input: blood. The receptors shown here come from a woman in her twenties or thirties in good health.

To note about this clonotype: A much larger clone is a single base away; this may be a read error. CDR3 region: CASTGGGLETQYF. CDR3 nucleotide sequence: TGTGCCAGCACAGGGGGGGGGCTGGAGACCCAGTACTTC. The V gene is TRBV28, the J gene TRBJ2-5; D possibly uses TRBD1 or TRBD2 (7 bases each). V shed 7 bases and J shed 5 bases, with 14 bases lying between them. This CDR3 region has 13 residues. Germline CDR1 MDHEN, CDR2 SYDVKM. Full variable domain (outside the CDR3, taken from reference TRBV28 and TRBJ2-5): DVKVTQSSRYLVKRTGEKVFLECVQDMDHENMFWYRQDPGLGLRLIYFSYDVKMKEKGDIPEGYSVSREKKERFSLILESASTNQTSMYLCASTGGGLETQYFGPGTRLLVL.

Notes on this clonotype: One base away lies a much larger clone, so this may be a sequencing read error. The rearrangement links TRBV10-2 to TRBJ2-7; TRBD1 agrees at 11 bases. The CDR3 has 16 amino acids. The germline V gene encodes CDR1 WSHSY and CDR2 SAAADI. CDR3 region: CTSSESRTGGSGEQYF. The DNA for the CDR3 is TGCACCAGCAGTGAGTCTAGGACAGGGGGCTCAGGGGAGCAGTACTTC.

This clonotype was found many times. This chain connects TRBV29-1 to TRBJ2-3; D possibly matches TRBD1 or TRBD2 (5 bases each). This CDR3 is 14 amino acids long. The V gene lost 4 bases and the J gene lost 2 bases, with 13 bases spanning the gap. CDR1 is SQVTM and CDR2 is ANQGSEA in the germline V gene. DNA for the CDR3: TGCAGCGTTGCCGGGGCAGGCAACACAGATACGCAGTATTTT. It codes for CSVAGAGNTDTQYF.

Only a few counts were recorded for this clonotype. The rearrangement links TRBV2 to TRBJ2-1, with 13 bases lining up with TRBD2. Looked up from germline, CDR1 is SNHLY and CDR2 is FYNNEI. With V trimmed by 6 bases and J by 9 bases, 8 bases remained unmatched. The CDR3 runs 15 residues. The CDR3, as DNA: TGTGCCAGCAGCCGACTAGCGGGAGGCTCCCTTGAGCAGTTCTTC. It is translated as CASSRLAGGSLEQFF.

The rearrangement uses TRBV20-1 and TRBJ2-7, with D unresolved. Trimming cost V 5 bases and J 5 bases, with 13 bases left between them. The CDR3 loop spans 12 amino acids. Germline V gene data show CDR1 as DFQATT and CDR2 as SNEGSKA (reference sequence). The CDR3 DNA is TGCAGTGCTGTAAGAGCCGCCCACGAGCAGTACTTC. Residues: CSAVRAAHEQYF.

This clonotype came up a few times. The V and J genes are TRBV7-2 and TRBJ1-4, with TRBD1 identical over 10 bases. V shed 5 bases and J 4 bases; nucleotides not matched to a gene: 1. The CDR3 length is 14 residues. CDR1 is SGHTA, CDR2 FQGNSA, per germline. The CDR3 DNA reads as TGTGCCAGCAGCGGGACAGGGGTTAATGAAAAACTGTTTTTT. Translating it yields CASSGTGVNEKLFF.

This chain joins TRBV6-1 and TRBJ2-7, with 10 bases identical to TRBD2. This CDR3 is 17 amino acids long. V shed 11 bases, J shed 0 bases, and the junction held 16 bases outside the gene matches. Germline V gives CDR1 MNHNS, CDR2 SASEGT. The CDR3 loop is CAHRQGGLADISYEQYF. CDR3 bases: TGTGCCCACCGCCAGGGCGGACTAGCGGATATCTCCTACGAGCAGTACTTC.

This clonotype was seen only a few times. The rearrangement uses TRBV20-1 and TRBJ2-7, with D unclear. V gave up 6 bases and J gave up 0 bases, with 15 bases separating them. CDR1 is DFQATT and CDR2 is SNEGSKA in the germline V gene (reference sequence). The CDR3 covers 14 residues. The CDR3 here is CSAPHLRGSYEQYF. The CDR3 bases are TGCAGTGCCCCCCACCTCCGAGGCTCCTACGAGCAGTACTTC.

This clonotype was observed a few times. The rearrangement links TRBV21-1 to TRBJ2-1; TRBD2 is the table's D call, not checked against the DNA. TRBV21-1 counts as a pseudogene. The CDR3 totals 17 residues. The CDR3 nucleotides read TGTGCCAGCAGCAAGCGAAGAAGGACTAGCGGGCTGGATGAGCAGTTCTTC. Protein product: CASSKRRRTSGLDEQFF.

The chain carries TRBV28 and TRBJ2-5, with D maybe TRBD1 (5 bases). Trimming left V 6 bases short and J 4 bases short, with 15 bases between. There are 14 residues in the CDR3. The germline gives CDR1 MDHEN, CDR2 SYDVKM. The CDR3, as DNA: TGTGCCAGCAGCCAAGGTGGACAAGCAGAGACCCAGTACTTC. Translation gives CASSQGGQAETQYF.

This clonotype has a handful of counts. One junction end disagrees with the germline gene, perhaps due to a read error. The chain carries TRBV9 and TRBJ1-6, with no clear D. This CDR3 contains 13 residues. Germline lookup yields CDR1 SGDLS and CDR2 YYNGEE. The CDR3 coding sequence is TGTGCCAGCAGCGTATATGATGGGCCACCCCGCCACTTT. The encoded protein is CASSVYDGPPRHF. The full variable domain, its missing parts supplied by reference TRBV9 and TRBJ1-6, is DSGVTQTPKHLITATGQRVTLRCSPRSGDLSVYWYQQSLDQGLQFLIQYYNGEERAKGNILERFSAQQFPDLHSELNLSSLELGDSALYFCASSVYDGPPRHFGNGTRLTVT.

V and J are TRBV6-1 and TRBJ2-1; 8 positions agree with TRBD2. This CDR3 is built from 17 residues. Germline V gene sequence: CDR1 MNHNS, CDR2 SASEGT. V was clipped by 1 base and J by 4 bases; unmatched bases: 9. CDR3 amino acids: CASSEERGGGLYNEQFF. CDR3 in DNA: TGTGCCAGCAGTGAAGAAAGGGGCGGGGGGCTTTACAATGAGCAGTTCTTC.

This clonotype appeared a few times. V usage is TRBV27 and J usage is TRBJ2-7, with D possibly being TRBD2 (6 bases). Germline CDR1 is MNHEY and CDR2 is SMNVEV (reference sequence). This CDR3 is 14 amino acids long. Trimming took off 3 bases at V and 4 bases at J, with 13 bases between the two ends. CDR3 sequence reads: CASSLGGHLYEQYF. The CDR3 nucleotides read TGTGCCAGCAGTTTGGGAGGACACCTTTACGAGCAGTACTTC.

This clonotype appeared a few times. The chain joins TRBV20-1 to TRBJ2-3; 7 positions agree with TRBD2. Germline CDR1 is DFQATT and CDR2 is SNEGSKA (reference sequence). The CDR3 runs to 13 residues. Losses at the gene ends were 6 bases for V and 2 bases for J; bases not matched to a gene: 5. The CDR3 region has the DNA TGCAGTGCCAACCGGGACTACACAGATACGCAGTATTTT. Its translation: CSANRDYTDTQYF.

CDR3 residues: CASGLVPPYTF. DNA of the CDR3: TGTGCTAGTGGTTTGGTACCCCCCTACACCTTC. The chain couples TRBV12-5 to TRBJ1-2, with no clear D. The germline V gene has CDR1 LGHNT and CDR2 FRNRAP. With 0 bases removed from V and 10 bases from J, the gap between germline ends came to 6 bases. This CDR3 is 11 amino acids long.

The chain combines TRBV20-1 with TRBJ2-3, with D possibly being TRBD2 (5 bases). The CDR3 totals 15 residues. The V end was cut by 0 bases, the J end by 1 base, with 11 bases between. Germline loops: CDR1 DFQATT, CDR2 SNEGSKA (reference sequence). The CDR3 DNA is TGCAGTGCTAGAGATGCTGGGGAGCGCACAGATACGCAGTATTTT. This codes for CSARDAGERTDTQYF.

This clonotype was counted a single time. The chain joins TRBV12-3 or TRBV12-4 to TRBJ1-4, with a weak D call TRBD1 (6 bases). The V and J ends lost 1 base and 8 bases respectively, with 11 bases between them. This CDR3 has 14 amino acids. The CDR3 DNA reads TGTGCCAGCAGTTTAGGGGGGGCAACGGAAAAACTGTTTTTT. Translated, it gives CASSLGGATEKLFF.

The V call is TRBV20-1, the J call TRBJ1-5; no reliable D call. This CDR3 spans 15 amino acids. Trimming stripped 3 bases from V and 2 bases from J, with 14 bases between. Germline V gene data show CDR1 as DFQATT and CDR2 as SNEGSKA (reference sequence). In nucleotides, the CDR3 is TGCAGTGCTAGCTTTAGGGATTTGGGCAATCAGCCCCAGCATTTT. Translated: CSASFRDLGNQPQHF.